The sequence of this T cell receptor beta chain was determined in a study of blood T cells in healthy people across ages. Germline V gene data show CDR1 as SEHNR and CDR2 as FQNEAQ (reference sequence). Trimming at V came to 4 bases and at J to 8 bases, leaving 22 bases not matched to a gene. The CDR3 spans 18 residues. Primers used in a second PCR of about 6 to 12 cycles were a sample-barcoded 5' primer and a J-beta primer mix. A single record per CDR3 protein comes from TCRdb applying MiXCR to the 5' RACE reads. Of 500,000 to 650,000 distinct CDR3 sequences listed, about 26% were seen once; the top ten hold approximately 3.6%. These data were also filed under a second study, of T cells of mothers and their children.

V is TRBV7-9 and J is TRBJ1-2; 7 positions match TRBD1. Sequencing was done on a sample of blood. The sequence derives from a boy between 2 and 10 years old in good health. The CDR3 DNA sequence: TGTGCCAGCAGCTCGGTCCGACCCCGGGACAGTGGCAATGAAGGCTACACCTTC. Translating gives CASSSVRPRDSGNEGYTF. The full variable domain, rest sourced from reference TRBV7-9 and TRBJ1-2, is DTGVSQNPRHKITKRGQNVTFRCDPISEHNRLYWYRQTLGQGPEFLTYFQNEAQLEKSRLLSDRFSAERPKGSFSTLEIQRTEQGDSAMYLCASSSVRPRDSGNEGYTFGSGTRLTVV.